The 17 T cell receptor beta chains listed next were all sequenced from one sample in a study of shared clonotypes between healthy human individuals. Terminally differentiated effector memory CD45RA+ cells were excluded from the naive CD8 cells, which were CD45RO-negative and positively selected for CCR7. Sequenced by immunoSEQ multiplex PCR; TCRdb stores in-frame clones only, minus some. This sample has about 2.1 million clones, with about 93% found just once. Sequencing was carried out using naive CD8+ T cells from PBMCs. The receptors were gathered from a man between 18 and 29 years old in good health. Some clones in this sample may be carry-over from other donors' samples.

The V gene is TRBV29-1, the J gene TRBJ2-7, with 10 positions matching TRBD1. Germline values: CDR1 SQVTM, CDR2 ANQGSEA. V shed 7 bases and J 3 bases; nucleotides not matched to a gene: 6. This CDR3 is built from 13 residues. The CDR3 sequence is CSATGQGDYEQYF. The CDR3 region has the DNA TGCAGCGCTACCGGACAGGGGGACTACGAGCAGTACTTC.

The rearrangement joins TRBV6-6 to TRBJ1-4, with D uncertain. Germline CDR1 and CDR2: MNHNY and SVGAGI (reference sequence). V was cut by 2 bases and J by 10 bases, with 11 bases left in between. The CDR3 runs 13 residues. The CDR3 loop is CASSYQTAGKLFF. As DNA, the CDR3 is TGTGCCAGCAGTTACCAAACCGCAGGAAAACTGTTTTTT.

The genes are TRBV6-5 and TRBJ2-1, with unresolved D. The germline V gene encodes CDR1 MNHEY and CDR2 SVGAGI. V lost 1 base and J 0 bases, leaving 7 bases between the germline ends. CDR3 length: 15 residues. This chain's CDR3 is CASSYFPSSYNEQFF. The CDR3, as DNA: TGTGCCAGCAGTTACTTTCCGAGCTCCTACAATGAGCAGTTCTTC.

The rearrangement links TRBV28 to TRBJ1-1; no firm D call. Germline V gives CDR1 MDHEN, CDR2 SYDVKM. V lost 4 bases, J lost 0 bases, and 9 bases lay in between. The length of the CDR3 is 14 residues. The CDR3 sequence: CASSYAGMNTEAFF. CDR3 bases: TGTGCCAGCAGTTATGCCGGGATGAACACTGAAGCTTTCTTT.

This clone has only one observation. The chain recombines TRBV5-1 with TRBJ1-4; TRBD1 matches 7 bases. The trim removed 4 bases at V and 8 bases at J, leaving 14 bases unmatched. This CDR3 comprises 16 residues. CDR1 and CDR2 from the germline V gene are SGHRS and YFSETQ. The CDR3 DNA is TGCGCCAGCAGCGCAGGACACAGGGGTTTATTCGAAAAACTGTTTTTT. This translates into CASSAGHRGLFEKLFF.

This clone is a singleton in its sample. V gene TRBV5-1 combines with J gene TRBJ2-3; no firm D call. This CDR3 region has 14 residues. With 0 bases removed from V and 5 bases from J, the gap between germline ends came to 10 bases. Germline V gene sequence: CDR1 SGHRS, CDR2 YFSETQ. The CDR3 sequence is CASSLAKLIDTQYF. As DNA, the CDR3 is TGCGCCAGCAGCTTGGCCAAGCTGATAGATACGCAGTATTTT.

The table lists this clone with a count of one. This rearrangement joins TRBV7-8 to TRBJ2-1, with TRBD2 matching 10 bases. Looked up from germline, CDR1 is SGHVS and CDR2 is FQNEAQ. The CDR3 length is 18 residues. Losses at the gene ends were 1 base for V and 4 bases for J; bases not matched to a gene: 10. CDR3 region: CASSLVSRGLAPYNEQFF. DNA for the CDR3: TGTGCCAGCAGCTTAGTGAGTAGGGGACTAGCGCCTTACAATGAGCAGTTCTTC.

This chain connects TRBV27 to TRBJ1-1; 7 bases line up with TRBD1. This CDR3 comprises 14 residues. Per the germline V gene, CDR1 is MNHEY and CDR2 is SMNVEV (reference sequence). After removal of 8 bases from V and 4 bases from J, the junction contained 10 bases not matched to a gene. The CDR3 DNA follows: TGTGCCAGCCGTTCTTTGGACAGGACCACTGAAGCTTTCTTT. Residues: CASRSLDRTTEAFF.

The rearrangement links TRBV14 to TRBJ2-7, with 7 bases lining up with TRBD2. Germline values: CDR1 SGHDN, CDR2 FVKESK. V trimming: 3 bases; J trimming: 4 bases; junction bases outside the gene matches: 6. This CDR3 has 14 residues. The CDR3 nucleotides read TGTGCCAGCAGCCATGGGAGGGCCGGTTACGAGCAGTACTTC. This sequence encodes CASSHGRAGYEQYF.

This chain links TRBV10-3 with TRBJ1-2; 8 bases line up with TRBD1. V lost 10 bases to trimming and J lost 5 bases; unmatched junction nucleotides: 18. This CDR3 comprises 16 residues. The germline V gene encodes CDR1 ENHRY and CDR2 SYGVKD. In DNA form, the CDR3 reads TGTGCCACCGCTACACCACTTCTGACAGGGGAATATGGCTACACCTTC. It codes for CATATPLLTGEYGYTF.

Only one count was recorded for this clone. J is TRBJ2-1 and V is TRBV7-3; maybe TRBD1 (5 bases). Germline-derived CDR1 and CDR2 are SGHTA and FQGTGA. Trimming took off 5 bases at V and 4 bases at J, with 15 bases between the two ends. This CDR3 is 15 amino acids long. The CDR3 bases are TGTGCCAGCAGCGGGGCAGGGTCTCCTTACAATGAGCAGTTCTTC. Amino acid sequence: CASSGAGSPYNEQFF.

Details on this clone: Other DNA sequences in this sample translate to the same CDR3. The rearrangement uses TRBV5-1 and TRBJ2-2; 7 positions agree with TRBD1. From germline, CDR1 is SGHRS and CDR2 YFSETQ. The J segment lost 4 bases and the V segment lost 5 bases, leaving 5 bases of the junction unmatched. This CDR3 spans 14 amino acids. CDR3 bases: TGCGCCAGCAGTTGGGCAGGGGGCACCGGGGAGCTGTTTTTT. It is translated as CASSWAGGTGELFF. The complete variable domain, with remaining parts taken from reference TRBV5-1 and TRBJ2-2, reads KAGVTQTPRYLIKTRGQQVTLSCSPISGHRSVSWYQQTPGQGLQFLFEYFSETQRNKGNFPGRFSGRQFSNSRSEMNVSTLELGDSALYLCASSWAGGTGELFFGEGSRLTVL.

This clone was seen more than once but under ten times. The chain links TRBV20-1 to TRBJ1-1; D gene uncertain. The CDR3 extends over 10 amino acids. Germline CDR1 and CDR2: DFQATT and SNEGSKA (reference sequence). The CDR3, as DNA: TGCACCCTTATTCGTTCTGAAGCTTTCTTT. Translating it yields CTLIRSEAFF.

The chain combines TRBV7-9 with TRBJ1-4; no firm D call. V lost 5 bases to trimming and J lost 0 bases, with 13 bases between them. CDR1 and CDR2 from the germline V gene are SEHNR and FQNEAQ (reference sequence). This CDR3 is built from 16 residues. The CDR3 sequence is CASSTIRGATNEKLFF. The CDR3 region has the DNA TGTGCCAGCAGCACCATCCGGGGAGCAACTAATGAAAAACTGTTTTTT.

Written as DNA, the CDR3 is TGCGCCAGCAGTCAAGACCGGGACAGGGGCGGAAACACTGAAGCTTTCTTT. It is translated as CASSQDRDRGGNTEAFF. The chain is built from TRBV23-1 and TRBJ1-1; 10 bases map to TRBD1. TRBV23-1 belongs to the ORF category, with a function that is uncertain. V gave up 2 bases and J gave up 2 bases; unmatched junction bases: 8. CDR3 size: 17 residues.

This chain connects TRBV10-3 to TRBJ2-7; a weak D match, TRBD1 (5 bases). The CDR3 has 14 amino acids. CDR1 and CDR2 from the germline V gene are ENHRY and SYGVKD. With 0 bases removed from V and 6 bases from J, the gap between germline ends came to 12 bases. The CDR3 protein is CAISESSRVAEQYF. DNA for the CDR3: TGTGCCATCAGTGAGTCATCCAGGGTAGCCGAGCAGTACTTC.

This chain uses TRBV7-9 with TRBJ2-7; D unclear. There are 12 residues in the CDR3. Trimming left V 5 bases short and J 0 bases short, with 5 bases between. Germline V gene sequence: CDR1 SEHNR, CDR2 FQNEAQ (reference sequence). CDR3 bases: TGTGCCAGCAGCCCCTACTCCTACGAGCAGTACTTC. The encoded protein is CASSPYSYEQYF.